The present TCR beta chain was sequenced within a study of CD8+ T cells in alopecia areata listed by TCRdb under 2018. General notes on the study: The treated patients, all with moderate-to-severe alopecia areata, were enrolled in an open-label pilot trial of oral tofacitinib given at 5 to 10 mg twice daily. RNA came from the PAXgene miRNA kit for fixed scalp, the miRNeasy kit for PBMCs, and the RNeasy kit for mouse skin. Patients on tofacitinib were biopsied at baseline and after 4 and 24 weeks of treatment, and several of the patients also had a later scalp biopsy. Amplification of TCRbeta CDR3 regions was done by immunoSEQ multiplex PCR using 35 Vbeta forward primers and 13 Jbeta reverse primers. Tofacitinib was given for 6 to 18 months, followed by 6 months of follow-up off drug to assess delayed response and recurrence. Human TCRbeta sequencing covered scalp tissue and sorted CD4+ and CD8+ peripheral blood T cells from patchy and totalis/universalis alopecia areata patients and healthy controls. Clonality in the scalp was compared among normal scalp (n=4), patchy alopecia areata scalp (n=8), and alopecia totalis/universalis scalp (n=8). In both human patients and the C3H/HeJ mouse model, the study applied high-throughput TCRbeta sequencing to look at T cell clonal expansion in alopecia areata.

This clone was seen a few times. Its specific antigen is unknown. Per-base qualities were not stored, and no clone one base away is much larger. Other DNA sequences of this sample code for an identical CDR3. In light of the paper, this sample's time point label describes: baseline before oral tofacitinib. Lesional scalp punch biopsies and peripheral blood were obtained from alopecia areata patients. PBMCs were isolated by density centrifugation and stained for CD3, CD4 and CD8, and CD4+ and CD8+ T cells were sorted on a FACSAria. The CDR1 and CDR2 encoded by the germline V gene are SQVTM and ANQGSEA. V ends up 6 bases short and J 8 bases short, with an unmatched junction base count of 6. The CDR3 numbers 11 residues from cysteine through phenylalanine. Left in the record is the CDR3 DNA by itself, 33 bases read in frame from the first base. The receptor library was made with the immunoSEQ multiplex PCR assay. RNA was extracted from all samples and reverse transcribed into cDNA as template for TCR sequencing. First-strand cDNA was synthesized with SuperScript III using a 2:1 mix of oligo-dT and random hexamers. A synthetic immune receptor repertoire was used to gauge amplification bias, and whatever bias remained was removed computationally. Per the source publication's procedure: After raw reads were preprocessed to remove errors, the CDR3 was defined following IMGT conventions as running from the conserved cysteine to phenylalanine. Clonality was computed by normalizing Shannon entropy by log2 of the number of productive unique TCRs and subtracting the result from 1. Whether scalp clones were CD4 or CD8 was inferred by matching scalp TCRbeta sequences against CD4 and CD8 repertoires sorted from blood. TCRdb stores this immuneACCESS table with in-frame sequences only. Part of the clones is absent; in the studies checked, under half of the shortfall reflects unresolved V genes, and no reason is known for the rest. D and trimming come from the DNA, and the V and J calls and clone size come from that table. This sample has hundreds of thousands of clones in its table, and 67% of those were observed once. The top ten clonotypes cover around 1.2% of the sample.

Here is what the overall study found, with its caveats: Unlike mouse skin, which is dominated by gammadelta T cells, normal human skin has resident alphabeta T cells that are also sequenced, and this complicates analysis of the scalp TCR repertoire. TCR sequences shared between patients were less clear than in mice, possibly partly because of HLA diversity in the patient population. Compared with normal scalp, lesional scalp had higher clonality and more expanded CD8+ clones, particularly in alopecia totalis/universalis, a pattern that suggests antigenic drive.

The chain is encoded by TRBV29-1 joined to TRBJ1-2, with 7 central nucleotides matching TRBD1. The starting material was CD4+ T cells sorted from blood, obtained at week 0. The sequence was obtained from a human donor with alopecia areata. CDR3 region: CSVLTGNGYTF. The nucleotide sequence reads as follows: TGCAGCGTCTTGACAGGGAACGGCTACACCTTC. Reference TRBV29-1 and TRBJ1-2 proteins supply the regions before and after the CDR3; the full variable domain is: SAVISQKPSRDICQRGTSLTIQCQVDSQVTMMFWYRQQPGQSLTLIATANQGSEATYESGFVIDKFPISRPNLTFSTLTVSNMSPEDSSIYLCSVLTGNGYTFGSGTRLTVV.